This T cell receptor (beta chain) originates from a study of early T cells in non-severe SARS-CoV-2 infection. Regarding the study as a whole: Clonotype matching in VDJdb favored anti-spike CD8 responses and did not capture private and CD4 specificities.

Individually, cDNA molecules had unique molecular identifiers attached to them. TCRdb itself ran the 5' RACE reads through MiXCR, one entry per CDR3 protein. The sample carries tens of thousands of distinct CDR3 sequences, 6% to 7% recorded once. Deletions cut 0 bases from V and 4 bases from J, with 6 bases between. This CDR3 comprises 14 residues. This clonotype was counted many times. No antigen is known for it. The rearrangement uses TRBV12-3 or TRBV12-4 and TRBJ2-2; D gene ambiguous. The clonotype originates from an adult who was a healthcare worker with PCR-confirmed SARS-CoV-2 infection or an uninfected control (not recorded which). The sequencing sample was made of whole blood. CDR3 DNA sequence: TGTGCCAGCAGTTTAGCGATGAGCACCGGGGAGCTGTTTTTT. Translated: CASSLAMSTGELFF.